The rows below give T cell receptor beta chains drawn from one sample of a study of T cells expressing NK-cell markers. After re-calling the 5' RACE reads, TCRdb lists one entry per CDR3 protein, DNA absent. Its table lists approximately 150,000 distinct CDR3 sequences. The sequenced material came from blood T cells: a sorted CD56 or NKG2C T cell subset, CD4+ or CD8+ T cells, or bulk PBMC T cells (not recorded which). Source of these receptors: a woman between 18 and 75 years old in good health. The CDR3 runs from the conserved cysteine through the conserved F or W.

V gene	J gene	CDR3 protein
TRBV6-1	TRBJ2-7	CASSGRDTYEQYF
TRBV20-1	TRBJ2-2	CSARDPREMGTGELFF
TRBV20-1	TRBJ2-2	CSASPGLAGANTGELFF
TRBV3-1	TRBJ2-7	CASSLGTPGEQYF
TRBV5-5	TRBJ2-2	CASSFSNRGDTGELFF
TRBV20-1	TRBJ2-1	CSARGLAGEHYNEQFF
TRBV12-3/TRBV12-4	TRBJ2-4	CASSPPPGMVNIQYF
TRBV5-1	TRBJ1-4	CASSRVQGTNEKLFF
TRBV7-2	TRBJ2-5	CASRRREQETQYF
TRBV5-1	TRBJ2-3	CASSLVWDTDTQYF
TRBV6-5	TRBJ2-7	CASSYLAGVLEQYF
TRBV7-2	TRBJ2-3	CASSPPASGAHTQYF
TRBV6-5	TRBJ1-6	CASSWGRYDSPLHF
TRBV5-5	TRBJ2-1	CASSNTGTSGKREQFF
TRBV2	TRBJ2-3	CASSAVGGWEPDTQYF
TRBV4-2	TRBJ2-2	CASSPSTSGTNTGELFF
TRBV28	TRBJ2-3	CASTTTGGPDTQYF
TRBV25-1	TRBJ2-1	CASSEAWNYNEQFF
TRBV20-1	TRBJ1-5	CSAPDRINQPQHF
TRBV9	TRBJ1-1	CASSAGLGLGGTEAFF
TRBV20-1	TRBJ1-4	CSASDRGTNEKLFF
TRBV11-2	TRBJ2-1	CASSPPRYRPHYNEQFF
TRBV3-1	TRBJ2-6	CASSALDVRVSGANVLTF
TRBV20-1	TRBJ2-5	CSAIRLAVRFQETQYF
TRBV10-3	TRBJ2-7	CAISDRIRGPLGEQYF
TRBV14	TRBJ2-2	CASSARLRKTGELFF
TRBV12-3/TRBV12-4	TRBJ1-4	CASSSGLRPPNEKLFF
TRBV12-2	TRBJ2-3	CASRPKYGAYTDTQYF
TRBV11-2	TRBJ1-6	CASSLDPGPNSPLHF
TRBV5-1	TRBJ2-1	CASSWGLAGGLYNEQFF
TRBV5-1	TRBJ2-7	CASSIDPRQPYEQYF
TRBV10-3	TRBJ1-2	CAIGRGDGYTF
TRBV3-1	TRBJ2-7	CASGLGSTYEQYF
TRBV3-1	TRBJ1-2	CASSQGSAYGYTF
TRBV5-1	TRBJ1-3	CASSLGASQGNTIYF